The sequence of this T cell receptor beta chain was determined in a study of regulatory T cells in long-lasting Graves disease (dated by TCRdb to about 2021). Some background on the complete study: Antithyroid drugs had been taken for less than 3 months by newly diagnosed Graves' disease patients. Peripheral blood TCR sequencing and RNA sequencing compared persistent Graves' disease patients with newly diagnosed Graves' disease patients. The study was conducted in China and was registered as a clinical trial. A total of approximately 35 samples underwent TCR sequencing: around 13 from persistent and approximately 20 from newly diagnosed Graves' disease patients.

What this sample's time point label stands for: newly diagnosed GD, antithyroid drugs for less than 3 months. For both TCR sequencing and RNA sequencing, RNA was extracted from PBMCs in TRIzol. The diagnosis of Graves' disease was made according to American Thyroid Association guidelines. The patients came from an endocrinology department in Xi'an, China. Each patient gave approximately 9 milliliters of peripheral blood, collected in an EDTA anticoagulant tube. Ficoll Paque Plus density gradient separation was used to isolate PBMCs, and no further T cell sorting was performed. RNA quality was checked with an Agilent 2100 Bioanalyzer and agarose gel, and concentration with a NanoDrop 2000. V is shortened by 4 bases, J by 7 bases, and the region joining them spans 14 bases. From the cysteine up to the phenylalanine, the CDR3 has a length of 13 residues. Only the CDR3 DNA is retained, 39 bases long and in frame from the first base. The germline V gene sets CDR1 to SQVTM and CDR2 to ANQGSEA.

Broad study findings and their caveats: Only peripheral blood was studied, because thyroid tissue, the primary lesion, was inaccessible. Sequencing and analysis were limited to the TCR beta chain. TRBV28, TRBJ1-2 and TRBJ2-5 were preferentially used in persistent disease, while TRBV20-1 and TRBJ2-1 were favored in newly diagnosed disease. A larger number of public clonotypes was shared among persistent patients (under 3,000) than among newly diagnosed patients (approximately 1,000). As a limitation, the authors acknowledged that the small sample size may reduce accuracy. Persistent Graves' disease patients showed lower TCR Shannon entropy and fewer highly expanded clones than newly diagnosed patients, suggesting clonal expansion.

To prepare the library, multiplex PCR was applied. For sequencing, an Illumina HiSeq 4000 was employed. iRepertoire HTBI primers and Arm-PCR amplification of CDR3 regions were used to construct TCR beta libraries. Before sequencing, the PCR products underwent gel purification. The source study handled its data this way. Gene usage analysis of CDR3 amino acid clonotypes used the approximately 62 TRBV and about 13 TRBJ segments found across samples. COPE and FqMerger were used to merge filtered high-quality paired reads into contigs. BLAST was used to align contigs to the IMGT TRBV, TRBD and TRBJ reference genes, and CDR3 was defined following IMGT. Highly expanded clones were defined as clonotypes with a frequency above 0.1%. Repertoire diversity was measured by Shannon entropy, and V-J evenness by the Gini coefficient. Public clonotypes were defined as clonotypes shared by more than one individual. In-frame beta chains were kept once TCRdb had trimmed the public reads at Q25 with fastp and called clones with MiXCR. Rows with a matching CDR3 protein are joined into one entry that keeps the most common DNA and genes. In this record, the V and J calls reflect TCRdb's handling and not the investigators' own analysis. The sample contains around 240,000 distinct CDR3 sequences, 15% to 20% of them found a single time. The ten largest clones capture 14% of the sample.

This clonotype was seen at least ten times. Its target antigen remains unknown. No qualities accompany the bases; no much larger clone lies one base away. This same sample was also taken into another study, of T cells in Graves' hyperthyroidism and ophthalmopathy. The second study also describes: Stable Graves' hyperthyroidism was defined as the absence of progression to ophthalmopathy over 18 months of follow-up. Hyperthyroidism patients were newly diagnosed, with disease duration under 2 months, and aged 18 to 65 years. Any patient with an uncontrolled infection, another autoimmune disease, pregnancy or lactation was excluded. Diagnoses relied on clinical symptoms, serum thyroxine and TRAb, thyroid ultrasound and orbital computed tomography. The TCR CDR3 was subjected to a first round of RT-PCR using the HTBI primer set and the Qiagen OneStep RT-PCR kit. Blood samples also contained most of the expanded thyroid clonotypes (frequency above 0.001), which suggests that blood repertoires may reflect thyroid immune responses. A 13 V-J signature model separated ophthalmopathy from stable hyperthyroidism, with approximately 87% sensitivity and about 81% specificity in cross-validation and 80%/75% in testing. In validation, the model predicted progression to ophthalmopathy with 55% to 71% sensitivity and approximately 72% specificity, a median of approximately 6.7 months before onset. To identify TCR V-J signatures that set the groups apart, the researchers used a discovery cohort of 100 patients, made up of under 45 with Graves' ophthalmopathy and some 56 with stable Graves' hyperthyroidism. Whether ophthalmopathy could be predicted prospectively was tested in an independent validation cohort made up of under 20 hyperthyroidism patients plus 17 patients who later progressed to ophthalmopathy. The 100 discovery patients were randomly split 7:3 into training and test sets. In addition, the study compared T-cell repertoires in thyroid tissue and in blood from roughly six Graves' hyperthyroidism patients. Following sampling, methimazole starting at 30 mg daily was given to hyperthyroidism patients, and high-dose intravenous methylprednisolone was given to ophthalmopathy patients. Libraries were constructed in a second round of multiplex PCR, after which size selection and purification were carried out. The libraries were sequenced on an Illumina HiSeq2000 using paired-end 100 bp reads. SOAPnuke was used to process the raw data, with reads discarded if the reads contained adapters or uncalled bases, had a mean Phred below 15, or lacked an exact constant-primer or identifier match. High-quality paired reads were merged with COPE v1.2.5, and unique nucleotide sequences were defined as clonotypes. MiTCR v1.1 was used to align the clonotypes against IMGT TRBV, TRBD and TRBJ reference segments. Analysis was restricted to V-J combinations with a frequency above 0.0001, which covered roughly 99% of repertoires. The TCS score was defined as F50 (clonal expansion) divided by E x V (chaos), with BLOSUM62-based TCRdist calculated between CDR3 peptides within each V-J. Welch's t-statistics and random forest reduced fewer than 550 V-J features to roughly 13, which were used in a naive Bayes classifier (R e1071). Sample size was not statistically predetermined, and investigators were not blinded to group allocation. The paper reports TCR Vbeta CDR3 sequencing of some 140 peripheral blood samples: approximately 41 ophthalmopathy, roughly 80 hyperthyroidism and around 17 progressor patients.

The sequence derives from a woman in her thirties with Graves disease. Donor details come from another sample of the same person, matched by shared clones. The sequence is built from TRBV29-1 and TRBJ1-5; no D segment can be confidently identified. Sequences were derived from peripheral blood mononuclear cells (PBMCs), sampled at new diagnosis, from a patient treated with antithyroid drugs. This receptor carries the CDR3 CSVATDPLQPQHF. The DNA sequence is as follows: TGCAGCGTTGCAACAGATCCGCTGCAGCCCCAGCATTTT. Where the CDR3 stops, the reference TRBV29-1 and TRBJ1-5 genes take over; the full variable domain is SAVISQKPSRDICQRGTSLTIQCQVDSQVTMMFWYRQQPGQSLTLIATANQGSEATYESGFVIDKFPISRPNLTFSTLTVSNMSPEDSSIYLCSVATDPLQPQHFGDGTRLSIL.